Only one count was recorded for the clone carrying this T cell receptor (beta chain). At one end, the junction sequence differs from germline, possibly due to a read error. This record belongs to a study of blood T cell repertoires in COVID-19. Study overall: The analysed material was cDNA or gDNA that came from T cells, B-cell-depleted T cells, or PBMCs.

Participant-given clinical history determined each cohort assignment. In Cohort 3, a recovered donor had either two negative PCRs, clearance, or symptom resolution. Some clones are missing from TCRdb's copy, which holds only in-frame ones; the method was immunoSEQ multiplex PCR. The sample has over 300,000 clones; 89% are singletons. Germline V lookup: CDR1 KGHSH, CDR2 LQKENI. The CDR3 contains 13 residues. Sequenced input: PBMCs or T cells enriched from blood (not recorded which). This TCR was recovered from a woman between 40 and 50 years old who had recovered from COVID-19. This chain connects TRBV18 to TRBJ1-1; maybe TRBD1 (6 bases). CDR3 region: CASSPPNRVVLLF. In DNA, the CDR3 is TGTGCCAGCTCACCCCCCAACAGGGTGGTTCTGCTCTTT.